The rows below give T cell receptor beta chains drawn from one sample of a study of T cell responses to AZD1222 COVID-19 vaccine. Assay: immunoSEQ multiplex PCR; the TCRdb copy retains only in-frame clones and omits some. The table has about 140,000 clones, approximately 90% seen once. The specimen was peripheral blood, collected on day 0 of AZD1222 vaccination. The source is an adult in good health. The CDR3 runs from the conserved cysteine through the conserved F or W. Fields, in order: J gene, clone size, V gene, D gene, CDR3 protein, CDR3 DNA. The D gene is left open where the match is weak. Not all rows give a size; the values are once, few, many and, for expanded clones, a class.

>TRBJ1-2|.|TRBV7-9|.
CASSLVGTPDYGYTF
TGTGCCAGCAGCTTAGTGGGGACCCCTGACTATGGCTACACCTTC
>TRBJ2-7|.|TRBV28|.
CASSFGARNYEQYF
TGTGCCAGCAGTTTTGGGGCCAGAAACTACGAGCAGTACTTC
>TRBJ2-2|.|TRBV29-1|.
CSVEGTTVNTGELFF
TGCAGCGTTGAAGGAACCACGGTGAACACCGGGGAGCTGTTTTTT
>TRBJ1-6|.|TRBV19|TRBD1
CASTPGQGHSPLHF
TGTGCCAGTACCCCGGGACAGGGTCATTCACCCCTCCACTTT
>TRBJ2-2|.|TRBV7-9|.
CASSPGAGELFF
TGTGCCAGCAGCCCGGGGGCCGGGGAGCTGTTTTTT
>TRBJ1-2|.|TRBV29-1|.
CSVEVPGLGDYGYTF
TGCAGCGTTGAAGTGCCGGGCCTCGGGGACTATGGCTACACCTTC
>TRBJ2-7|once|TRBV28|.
CASSLDRPLYEQYF
TGTGCCAGCAGTTTAGACAGGCCCCTCTACGAGCAGTACTTC
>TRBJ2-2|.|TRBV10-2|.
CASSESWYGELFF
TGCGCCAGCAGTGAGTCGTGGTACGGGGAGCTGTTTTTT
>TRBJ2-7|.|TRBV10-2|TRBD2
CASSEGGSGRGYEQYF
TGCGCCAGCTCAGAGGGGGGTAGCGGGAGGGGCTACGAGCAGTACTTC
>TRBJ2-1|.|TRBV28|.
CASSLGGAFMNEQFF
TGTGCCAGCAGTTTGGGAGGAGCGTTTATGAATGAGCAGTTCTTC
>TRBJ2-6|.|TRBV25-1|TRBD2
CASDGGTNVLTF
TGTGCCAGCGACGGGGGGACCAACGTCCTGACTTTC
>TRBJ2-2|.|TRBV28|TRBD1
CASSLGDRVTGELFF
TGTGCCAGCAGTTTGGGGGACAGGGTTACCGGGGAGCTGTTTTTT
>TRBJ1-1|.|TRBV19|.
CASSIDPRGTEAFF
TGTGCCAGTAGTATAGATCCCCGCGGGACTGAAGCTTTCTTT
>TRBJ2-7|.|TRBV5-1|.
CASSLDGRGEQYF
TGCGCCAGCAGCTTGGATGGTCGAGGCGAGCAGTACTTC
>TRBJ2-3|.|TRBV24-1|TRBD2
CATSDKTSGISDTQYF
TGTGCCACCAGTGATAAGACTAGCGGGATTTCAGATACGCAGTATTTT
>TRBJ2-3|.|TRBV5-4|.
CASSLSAPWTDTQYF
TGTGCCAGCAGCTTGTCCGCTCCATGGACAGATACGCAGTATTTT
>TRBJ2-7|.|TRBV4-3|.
CASSQEPGNEQYF
TGCGCCAGCAGCCAAGAACCGGGAAACGAGCAGTACTTC
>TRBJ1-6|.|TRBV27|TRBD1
CASSSRTGANSPLHF
TGTGCCAGCAGTTCCCGGACAGGGGCGAATTCACCCCTCCACTTT
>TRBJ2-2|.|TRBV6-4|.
CASSDRGPNTGELFF
TGTGCCAGCAGTGACAGGGGTCCGAACACCGGGGAGCTGTTTTTT